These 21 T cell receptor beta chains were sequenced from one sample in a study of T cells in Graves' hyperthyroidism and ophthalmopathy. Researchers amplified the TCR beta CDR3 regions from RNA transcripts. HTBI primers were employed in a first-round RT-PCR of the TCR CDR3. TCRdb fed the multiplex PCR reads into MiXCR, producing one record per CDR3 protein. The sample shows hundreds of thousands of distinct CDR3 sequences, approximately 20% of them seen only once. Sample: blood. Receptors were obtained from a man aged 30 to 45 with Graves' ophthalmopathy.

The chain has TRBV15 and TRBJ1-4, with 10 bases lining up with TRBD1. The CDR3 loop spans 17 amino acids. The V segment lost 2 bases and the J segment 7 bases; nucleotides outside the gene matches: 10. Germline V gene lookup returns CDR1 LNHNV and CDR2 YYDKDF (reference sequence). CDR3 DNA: TGTGCCACCAGCAGAACCAGAGGCGGGACAGGGGCTGAAAAACTGTTTTTT. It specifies CATSRTRGGTGAEKLFF.

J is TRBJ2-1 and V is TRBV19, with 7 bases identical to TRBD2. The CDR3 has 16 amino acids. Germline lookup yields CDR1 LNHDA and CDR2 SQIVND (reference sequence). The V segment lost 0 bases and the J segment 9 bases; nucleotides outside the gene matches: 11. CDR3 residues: CASSIDRGSFPGEQFF. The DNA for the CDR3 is TGTGCCAGTAGTATAGATCGCGGGAGCTTCCCCGGTGAGCAGTTCTTC.

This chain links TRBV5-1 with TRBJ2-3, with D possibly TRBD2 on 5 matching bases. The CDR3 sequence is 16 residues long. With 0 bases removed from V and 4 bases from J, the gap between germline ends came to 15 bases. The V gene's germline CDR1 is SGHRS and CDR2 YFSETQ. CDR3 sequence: CASSLASRGRADTQYF. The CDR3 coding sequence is TGCGCCAGCAGCTTGGCGTCTAGAGGGCGGGCAGATACGCAGTATTTT. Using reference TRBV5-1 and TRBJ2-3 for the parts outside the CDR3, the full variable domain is KAGVTQTPRYLIKTRGQQVTLSCSPISGHRSVSWYQQTPGQGLQFLFEYFSETQRNKGNFPGRFSGRQFSNSRSEMNVSTLELGDSALYLCASSLASRGRADTQYFGPGTRLTVL.

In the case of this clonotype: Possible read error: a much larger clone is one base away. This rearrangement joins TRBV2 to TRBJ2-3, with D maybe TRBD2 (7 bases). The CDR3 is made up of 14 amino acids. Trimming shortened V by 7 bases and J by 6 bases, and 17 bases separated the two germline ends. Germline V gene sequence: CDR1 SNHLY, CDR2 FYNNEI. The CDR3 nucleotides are TGTGCCAGCAAGGGGGGGGGGGGGGTGGATACGCAGTATTTT. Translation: CASKGGGGVDTQYF.

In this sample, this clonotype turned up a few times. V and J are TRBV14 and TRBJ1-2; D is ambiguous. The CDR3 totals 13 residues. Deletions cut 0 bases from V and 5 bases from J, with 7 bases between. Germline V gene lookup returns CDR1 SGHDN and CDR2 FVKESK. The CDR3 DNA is TGTGCCAGCAGCCAAGATCGCTGGTATGGCTACACCTTC. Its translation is CASSQDRWYGYTF. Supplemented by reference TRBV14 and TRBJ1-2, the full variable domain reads EAGVTQFPSHSVIEKGQTVTLRCDPISGHDNLYWYRRVMGKEIKFLLHFVKESKQDESGMPNNRFLAERTGGTYSTLKVQPAELEDSGVYFCASSQDRWYGYTFGSGTRLTVV.

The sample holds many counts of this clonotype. In DNA form, the CDR3 reads TGCAGTGCCGCGGACAATTGGAACACCATATATTTT. Translating gives CSAADNWNTIYF. This chain joins TRBV20-1 and TRBJ1-3; tentative D call: TRBD1 (5 bases). The CDR3 totals 12 residues. V gave up 6 bases and J gave up 7 bases, with 13 bases separating them. Germline V gives CDR1 DFQATT, CDR2 SNEGSKA (reference sequence).

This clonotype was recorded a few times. The CDR3 is CASSQTSGSWEDTQYF. The CDR3 DNA is TGTGCCAGCAGCCAAACTAGCGGGAGTTGGGAAGATACGCAGTATTTT. V usage is TRBV14 and J usage is TRBJ2-3, with TRBD2 identical over 11 bases. V lost 2 bases, J lost 5 bases, and 6 bases stayed unmatched. This CDR3 is built from 16 residues. Looked up from germline, CDR1 is SGHDN and CDR2 is FVKESK.

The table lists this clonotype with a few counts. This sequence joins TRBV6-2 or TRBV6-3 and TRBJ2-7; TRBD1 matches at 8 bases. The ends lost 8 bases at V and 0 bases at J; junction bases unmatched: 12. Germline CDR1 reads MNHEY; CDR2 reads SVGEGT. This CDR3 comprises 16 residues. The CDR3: CASGRDRRSSSYEQYF. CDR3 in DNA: TGTGCCAGCGGAAGGGACAGGCGCTCGAGCTCCTACGAGCAGTACTTC.

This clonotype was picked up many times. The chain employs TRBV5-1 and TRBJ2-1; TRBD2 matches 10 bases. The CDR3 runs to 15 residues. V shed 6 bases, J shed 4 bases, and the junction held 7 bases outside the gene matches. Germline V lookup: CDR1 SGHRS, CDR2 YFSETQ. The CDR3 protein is CASTLAGENYNEQFF. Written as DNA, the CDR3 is TGCGCCAGCACTCTAGCGGGAGAGAATTACAATGAGCAGTTCTTC.

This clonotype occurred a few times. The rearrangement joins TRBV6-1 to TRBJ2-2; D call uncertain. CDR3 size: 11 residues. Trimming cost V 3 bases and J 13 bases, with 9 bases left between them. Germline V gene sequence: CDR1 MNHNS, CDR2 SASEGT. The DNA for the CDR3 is TGTGCCAGCAGTGACCGTTCGGGGCTGTTTTTT. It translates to CASSDRSGLFF.

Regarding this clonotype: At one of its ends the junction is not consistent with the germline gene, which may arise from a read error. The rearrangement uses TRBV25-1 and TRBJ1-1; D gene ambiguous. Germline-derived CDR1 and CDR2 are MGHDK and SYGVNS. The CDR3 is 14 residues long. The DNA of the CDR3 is TGTGCCAGCAGTGGGGAGACAATTCTCACTGAAGCTTGCTTT. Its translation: CASSGETILTEACF.

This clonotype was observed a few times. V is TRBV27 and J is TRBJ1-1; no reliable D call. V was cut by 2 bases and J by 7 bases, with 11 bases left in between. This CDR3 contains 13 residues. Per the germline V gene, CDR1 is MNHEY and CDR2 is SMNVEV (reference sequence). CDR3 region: CASSLVRAGEAFF. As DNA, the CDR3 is TGTGCCAGCAGTTTAGTCAGAGCGGGTGAAGCTTTCTTT.

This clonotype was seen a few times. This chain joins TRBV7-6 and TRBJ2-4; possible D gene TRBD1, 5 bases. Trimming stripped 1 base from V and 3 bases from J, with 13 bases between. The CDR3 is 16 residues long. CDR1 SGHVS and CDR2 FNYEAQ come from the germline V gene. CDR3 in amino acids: CASSLGPGSVKNIQYF. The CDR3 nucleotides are TGTGCCAGCAGCTTAGGCCCAGGGTCGGTCAAAAACATTCAGTACTTC.

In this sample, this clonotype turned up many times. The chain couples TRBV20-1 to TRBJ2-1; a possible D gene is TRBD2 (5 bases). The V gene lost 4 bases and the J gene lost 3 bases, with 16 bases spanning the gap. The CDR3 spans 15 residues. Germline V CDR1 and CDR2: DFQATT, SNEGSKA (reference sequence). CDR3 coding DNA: TGCAGTGCTACAAAGCGGAAGTCGATCTACAATGAGCAGTTCTTC. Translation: CSATKRKSIYNEQFF.

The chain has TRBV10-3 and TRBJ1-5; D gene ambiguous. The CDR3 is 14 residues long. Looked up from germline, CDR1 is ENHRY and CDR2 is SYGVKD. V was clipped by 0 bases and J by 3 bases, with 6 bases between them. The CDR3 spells CAISESRANQPQHF. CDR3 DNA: TGTGCCATCAGTGAGTCGAGGGCCAATCAGCCCCAGCATTTT.

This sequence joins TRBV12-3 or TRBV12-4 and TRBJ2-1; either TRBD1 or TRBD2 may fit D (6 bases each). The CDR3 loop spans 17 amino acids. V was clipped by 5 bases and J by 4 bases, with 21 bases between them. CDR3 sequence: CASSPSVGGFGYNEQFF. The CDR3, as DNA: TGTGCCAGCAGTCCGAGCGTGGGGGGCTTCGGGTACAATGAGCAGTTCTTC.

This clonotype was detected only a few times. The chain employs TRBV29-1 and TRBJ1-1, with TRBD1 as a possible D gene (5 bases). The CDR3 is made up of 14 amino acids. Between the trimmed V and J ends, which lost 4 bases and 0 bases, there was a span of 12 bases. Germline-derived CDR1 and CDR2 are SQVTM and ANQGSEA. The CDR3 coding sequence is TGCAGCGTTGTCCACAGGACCATGAACACTGAAGCTTTCTTT. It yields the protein CSVVHRTMNTEAFF.

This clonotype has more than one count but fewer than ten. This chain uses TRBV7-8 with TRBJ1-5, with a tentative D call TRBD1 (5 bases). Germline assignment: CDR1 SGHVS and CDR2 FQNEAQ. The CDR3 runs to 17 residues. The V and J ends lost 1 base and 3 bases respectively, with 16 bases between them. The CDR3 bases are TGTGCCAGCAGCTTAGGATCACAGGTCATATCCAATCAGCCCCAGCATTTT. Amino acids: CASSLGSQVISNQPQHF.

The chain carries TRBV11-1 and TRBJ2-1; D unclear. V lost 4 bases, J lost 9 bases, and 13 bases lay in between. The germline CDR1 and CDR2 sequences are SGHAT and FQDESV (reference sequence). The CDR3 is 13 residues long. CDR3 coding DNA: TGTGCCAGCAGCTCAAGGAGTAGCAGTGAGCAGTTCTTC. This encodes CASSSRSSSEQFF.

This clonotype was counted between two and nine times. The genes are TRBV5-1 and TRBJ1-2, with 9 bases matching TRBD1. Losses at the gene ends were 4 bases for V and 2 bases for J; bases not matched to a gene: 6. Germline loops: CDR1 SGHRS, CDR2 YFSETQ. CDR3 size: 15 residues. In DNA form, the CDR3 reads TGCGCCAGCAGCAAGGGACAGGGTTACAACTATGGCTACACCTTC. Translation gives CASSKGQGYNYGYTF. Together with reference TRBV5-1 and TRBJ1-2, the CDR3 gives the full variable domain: KAGVTQTPRYLIKTRGQQVTLSCSPISGHRSVSWYQQTPGQGLQFLFEYFSETQRNKGNFPGRFSGRQFSNSRSEMNVSTLELGDSALYLCASSKGQGYNYGYTFGSGTRLTVV.

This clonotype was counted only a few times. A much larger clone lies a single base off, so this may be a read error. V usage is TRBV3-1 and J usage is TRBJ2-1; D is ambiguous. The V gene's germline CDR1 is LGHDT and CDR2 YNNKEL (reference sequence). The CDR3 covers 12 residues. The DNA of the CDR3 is TGTGCCAGCAGCCAGCACTACGATGAGCAGTTCTTC. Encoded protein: CASSQHYDEQFF.